Below, 28 T cell receptor beta chains from the same sample are listed, as sequenced in a study of Graves' ophthalmopathy and Graves' hyperthyroidism. TCR beta CDR3 amplification used RNA transcripts. RT-PCR in the first round used HTBI primers; a second-round multiplex PCR followed. A single record per CDR3 protein comes from TCRdb applying MiXCR to the multiplex PCR reads. The table shows about 400,000 distinct CDR3 sequences, with around 20% occurring only once. Sequenced sample: peripheral blood. These TCRs come from a young woman with stable Graves' hyperthyroidism.

The chain recombines TRBV20-1 with TRBJ1-1, with D uncertain. In germline, CDR1 is DFQATT, CDR2 SNEGSKA (reference sequence). The CDR3 loop spans 13 amino acids. Trimming took off 3 bases at V and 2 bases at J, with 10 bases between the two ends. The CDR3 sequence is CSARVGSNTEAFF. Here the CDR3 DNA reads TGCAGTGCTAGGGTGGGGTCAAACACTGAAGCTTTCTTT.

Ten or more counts support this clonotype. This chain connects TRBV28 to TRBJ2-7; D unclear. V was shortened by 5 bases and J by 2 bases, with 10 bases between the two germline ends. The CDR3 runs 13 residues. The germline CDR1 and CDR2 sequences are MDHEN and SYDVKM. CDR3 loop: CASSQGHTYEQYF. The DNA for the CDR3 is TGTGCCAGCAGTCAAGGGCATACCTACGAGCAGTACTTC.

There are many counts of this clonotype. The chain is built from TRBV10-3 and TRBJ1-5; 8 bases are shared with TRBD1. V trimming: 3 bases; J trimming: 3 bases; junction bases outside the gene matches: 13. CDR3 size: 18 residues. Germline V gives CDR1 ENHRY, CDR2 SYGVKD. CDR3 coding DNA: TGTGCCATCAGTGAAGGGACAGGCCTTCAGATCGTCAATCAGCCCCAGCATTTT. Translated: CAISEGTGLQIVNQPQHF.

This clonotype has a count of ten or more. DNA for the CDR3: TGCAGCGTTGCAGGACAGGGTTCGAACACTGAAGCTTTCTTT. Translating gives CSVAGQGSNTEAFF. This chain uses TRBV29-1 with TRBJ1-1; 8 bases line up with TRBD1. This CDR3 comprises 14 residues. With 4 bases clipped from V and 1 base from J, the junction kept 5 bases outside the gene matches. CDR1 SQVTM and CDR2 ANQGSEA come from the germline V gene.

Concerning this clonotype itself: This may come from a read error, since a much larger clone is one base off. DNA of the CDR3: TGTGCCAGCGGTTGGACAGGGGATAATTCACACCTCCACTTT. Translation: CASGWTGDNSHLHF. The rearrangement links TRBV6-2 or TRBV6-3 to TRBJ1-6, with 9 bases aligning to TRBD1. From germline, CDR1 is MNHEY and CDR2 SVGEGT. The CDR3 sequence is 14 residues long.

Points on this clonotype: A much bigger clone sits one base away, suggesting this may be a read error. The chain has TRBV20-1 and TRBJ2-5; D remains ambiguous. This CDR3 spans 13 amino acids. CDR1 is DFQATT and CDR2 is SNEGSKA in the germline V gene (reference sequence). V lost 3 bases and J lost 5, with 13 bases in between. CDR3 DNA sequence: TGCAGTGCTAGCTCGGAATCTGGGGAGACCCAGTACTTC. Translating gives CSASSESGETQYF.

This clonotype was found many times. V gene TRBV6-2 or TRBV6-3 combines with J gene TRBJ2-5, with D uncertain. CDR1 and CDR2 from the germline V gene are MNHEY and SVGEGT. V was pared by 6 bases and J by 5 bases, with 13 bases between. The CDR3 has 13 residues. The CDR3 is CASRPSSIETQYF. As DNA, the CDR3 is TGTGCCAGCAGGCCATCCTCTATCGAGACCCAGTACTTC.

This clonotype was counted at least ten times. For the CDR3, the DNA is TGTGCCAGCAGCTTAGCGGGATATGTCTCCTACGAGCAGTACTTC. It encodes CASSLAGYVSYEQYF. The rearrangement joins TRBV7-2 to TRBJ2-7; D uncertain. Germline V gene sequence: CDR1 SGHTA, CDR2 FQGNSA. This CDR3 region has 15 residues. Deletions cut 0 bases from V and 0 bases from J, with 9 bases between.

The chain combines TRBV11-3 with TRBJ2-5; no reliable D call. CDR3 length: 15 residues. Germline V gene lookup returns CDR1 SGHNT and CDR2 YENEEA. Trimming stripped 5 bases from V and 3 bases from J, with 16 bases between. CDR3 DNA: TGTGCCAGCAGCCTCAGGCTCCAACTGGAAGAGACCCAGTACTTC. It is translated as CASSLRLQLEETQYF.

The CDR3, as DNA: TGCAGTGCTAGAGATCGGCTAGCGGAGTACGAGCAGTACTTC. It specifies CSARDRLAEYEQYF. The chain couples TRBV20-1 to TRBJ2-7; 7 bases are shared with TRBD2. The CDR3 spans 14 residues. The V gene's germline CDR1 is DFQATT and CDR2 SNEGSKA (reference sequence). The trim removed 0 bases at V and 4 bases at J, leaving 6 bases unmatched.

This clonotype has a count of ten or more. For the CDR3, the DNA is TGCGCCAGCAGCGTGGGCCGAATGGACCAGAAACTGAGCGGGGAGCTGTTTTTT. It is translated as CASSVGRMDQKLSGELFF. V usage is TRBV5-1 and J usage is TRBJ2-2; D is unclear. The V gene lost 4 bases and the J gene lost 7 bases, with 26 bases spanning the gap. Germline loops: CDR1 SGHRS, CDR2 YFSETQ. This CDR3 comprises 18 residues.

This clonotype was seen ten or more times. The chain employs TRBV7-9 and TRBJ2-7, with a tentative D call TRBD2 (6 bases). The germline V gene has CDR1 SEHNR and CDR2 FQNEAQ (reference sequence). Deletions cut 5 bases from V and 0 bases from J, with 23 bases between. The CDR3 spans 18 residues. CDR3 amino acids: CASSEPYKGLLSSYEQYF. CDR3 DNA: TGTGCCAGCAGCGAGCCCTATAAGGGACTCCTGAGCTCCTACGAGCAGTACTTC.

The sample holds many counts of this clonotype. The genes are TRBV27 and TRBJ2-7, with no clear D. CDR1 MNHEY and CDR2 SMNVEV come from the germline V gene (reference sequence). With 5 bases removed from V and 0 bases from J, the gap between germline ends came to 11 bases. This CDR3 spans 14 amino acids. The CDR3 sequence: CASSDRRNSYEQYF. In DNA, the CDR3 is TGTGCCAGCAGTGATAGACGTAACTCCTACGAGCAGTACTTC.

This clonotype has ten or more counts. The chain recombines TRBV29-1 with TRBJ2-7; D remains ambiguous. The CDR3 sequence is 11 residues long. V lost 5 bases, J lost 5 bases, and 10 bases lay in between. Germline V gene lookup returns CDR1 SQVTM and CDR2 ANQGSEA. The CDR3 spells CSVPGRDEQYF. Written as DNA, the CDR3 is TGCAGCGTTCCTGGTCGGGACGAGCAGTACTTC.

This clonotype was detected ten times or more. The rearrangement uses TRBV20-1 and TRBJ1-1; no clear D gene. CDR3 size: 12 residues. Germline V gives CDR1 DFQATT, CDR2 SNEGSKA (reference sequence). Trimming left V 6 bases short and J 3 bases short, with 11 bases between. CDR3 coding DNA: TGCAGTGCAAACGTGGCGGACACTGAAGCTTTCTTT. Its translation: CSANVADTEAFF.

This clonotype has a count of ten or more. This chain uses TRBV10-3 with TRBJ2-5, with a tentative D call TRBD2 (6 bases). The germline V gene has CDR1 ENHRY and CDR2 SYGVKD. The CDR3 runs to 13 residues. V was cut by 4 bases and J by 5 bases, with 11 bases left in between. The CDR3 nucleotides are TGTGCCATCAGTGGAGTAGGAGGGGAGACCCAGTACTTC. This translates into CAISGVGGETQYF.

J is TRBJ2-7 and V is TRBV3-1, with D unresolved. Germline V gene sequence: CDR1 LGHDT, CDR2 YNNKEL (reference sequence). There are 14 residues in the CDR3. V shed 1 base and J shed 0 bases, with 7 bases lying between them. The CDR3 DNA reads as TGTGCCAGCAGCCAAGTCAGGACCTCCTACGAGCAGTACTTC. Translation: CASSQVRTSYEQYF.

The rearrangement uses TRBV7-9 and TRBJ2-7; D tentatively fits TRBD1 or TRBD2 (6 bases each). Trimming cost V 7 bases and J 4 bases, with 17 bases left between them. This CDR3 region has 14 residues. Germline values: CDR1 SEHNR, CDR2 FQNEAQ (reference sequence). CDR3 DNA: TGTGCCAGCACCGCGGAAGGGGGGACATACGAGCAGTACTTC. It is translated as CASTAEGGTYEQYF.

The chain joins TRBV11-2 to TRBJ1-2; no definite D call. Trimming stripped 7 bases from V and 7 bases from J, with 16 bases between. CDR1 and CDR2 from the germline V gene are SGHAT and FQNNGV. The CDR3 spans 13 residues. This chain's CDR3 is CASTVREGVGYTF. The DNA for the CDR3 is TGTGCCAGCACCGTTCGGGAGGGTGTTGGCTACACCTTC.

This clonotype was detected ten times or more. The rearrangement uses TRBV18 and TRBJ1-5; D is uncertain. The CDR3 runs to 15 residues. Per the germline V gene, CDR1 is KGHSH and CDR2 is LQKENI. With 4 bases removed from V and 2 bases from J, the gap between germline ends came to 12 bases. The CDR3 here is CASSLSSIGNQPQHF. In nucleotides, the CDR3 is TGTGCCAGCTCACTTTCCAGTATTGGCAATCAGCCCCAGCATTTT.

In its sample, this clonotype was seen many times. The chain has TRBV6-2 or TRBV6-3 and TRBJ1-5, with D unresolved. Germline assignment: CDR1 MNHEY and CDR2 SVGEGT. Trimming pared 6 bases from V and 9 bases from J, leaving 12 bases between. This CDR3 region has 12 residues. The CDR3 DNA reads as TGTGCCAGCAGGGATGACAAGGCGCCCCAGCATTTT. It specifies CASRDDKAPQHF.

This clonotype was found many times. CDR3 sequence reads: CATSRGRKETQYF. The CDR3 bases are TGTGCCACCAGCAGAGGCAGGAAAGAGACCCAGTACTTC. This rearrangement joins TRBV15 to TRBJ2-5, with D unclear. The CDR3 contains 13 residues. The V gene's germline CDR1 is LNHNV and CDR2 YYDKDF (reference sequence). V lost 1 base, J lost 3 bases, and 6 bases lay in between.

This clonotype came up many times. The CDR3 loop is CASSHQWVGNYGYTF. In nucleotides, the CDR3 is TGTGCCAGCAGCCACCAATGGGTTGGTAACTATGGCTACACCTTC. This chain uses TRBV14 with TRBJ1-2; D gene ambiguous. CDR3 size: 15 residues. V was trimmed by 3 bases and J by 1 base, leaving 12 bases between them. CDR1 and CDR2 from the germline V gene are SGHDN and FVKESK.

Only a few counts were recorded for this clonotype. V gene TRBV4-1 combines with J gene TRBJ1-5; 7 nucleotides line up with TRBD1. Germline CDR1 is MGHRA and CDR2 is YSYEKL. The CDR3 has 14 residues. The ends lost 4 bases at V and 9 bases at J; junction bases unmatched: 9. The CDR3 spells CASSRQGTRGPQHF. CDR3 sequence (DNA): TGCGCCAGCAGCCGACAGGGAACCCGTGGGCCCCAGCATTTT.

The chain joins TRBV7-2 to TRBJ2-5, with TRBD2 matching over 16 bases. Germline assignment: CDR1 SGHTA and CDR2 FQGNSA. V shed 0 bases and J 4 bases; nucleotides not matched to a gene: 11. CDR3 length: 20 amino acids. The CDR3 spells CASSLASGTSGRARGETQYF. The DNA of the CDR3 is TGTGCCAGCAGCTTAGCATCCGGGACTAGCGGGAGGGCCCGGGGAGAGACCCAGTACTTC.

This clonotype was seen at least ten times. V usage is TRBV4-3 and J usage is TRBJ2-7; TRBD1 aligns across 8 bases. Losses at the gene ends were 0 bases for V and 5 bases for J; bases not matched to a gene: 12. The CDR3 covers 17 residues. Germline V gene sequence: CDR1 LGHNA, CDR2 YSLEER. In DNA, the CDR3 is TGCGCCAGCAGCCAAGAGGGCCCGGGACAGGTCCTTCACGAGCAGTACTTC. Translation gives CASSQEGPGQVLHEQYF.

This clonotype was recorded at least ten times. The chain joins TRBV6-5 to TRBJ1-6; possible D gene TRBD1, 5 bases. The V and J ends lost 2 bases and 7 bases respectively, with 9 bases between them. CDR1 and CDR2 from the germline V gene are MNHEY and SVGAGI. The CDR3 is 14 amino acids. Here the CDR3 DNA reads TGTGCCAGCAGTTACGGCAGGGAGAATTCACCCCTCCACTTT. It yields the protein CASSYGRENSPLHF.

As concerns this clonotype: The germline gene is not matched at one end of the junction; a read error may be the cause. V is TRBV29-1 and J is TRBJ1-2; possibly TRBD1 for D (6 bases). Germline values: CDR1 SQVTM, CDR2 ANQGSEA. CDR3 size: 13 residues. The CDR3 region has the DNA TGCAGCGTGAGACGGGGGGCAGGGGACGGCTACAGCTTC. Protein: CSVRRGAGDGYSF.